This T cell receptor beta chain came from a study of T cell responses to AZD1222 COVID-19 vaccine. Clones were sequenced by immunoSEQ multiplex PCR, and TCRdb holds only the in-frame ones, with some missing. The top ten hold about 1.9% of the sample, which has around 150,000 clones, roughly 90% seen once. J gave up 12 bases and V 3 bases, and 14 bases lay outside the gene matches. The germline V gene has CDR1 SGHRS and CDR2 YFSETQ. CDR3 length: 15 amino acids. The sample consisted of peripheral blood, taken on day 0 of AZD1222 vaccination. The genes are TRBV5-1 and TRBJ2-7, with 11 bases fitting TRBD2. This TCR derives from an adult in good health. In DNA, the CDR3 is TGCGCCAGCAGCTCGGCCGGGACTAGCGGAGCCCAATCGTACTTC. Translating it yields CASSSAGTSGAQSYF.